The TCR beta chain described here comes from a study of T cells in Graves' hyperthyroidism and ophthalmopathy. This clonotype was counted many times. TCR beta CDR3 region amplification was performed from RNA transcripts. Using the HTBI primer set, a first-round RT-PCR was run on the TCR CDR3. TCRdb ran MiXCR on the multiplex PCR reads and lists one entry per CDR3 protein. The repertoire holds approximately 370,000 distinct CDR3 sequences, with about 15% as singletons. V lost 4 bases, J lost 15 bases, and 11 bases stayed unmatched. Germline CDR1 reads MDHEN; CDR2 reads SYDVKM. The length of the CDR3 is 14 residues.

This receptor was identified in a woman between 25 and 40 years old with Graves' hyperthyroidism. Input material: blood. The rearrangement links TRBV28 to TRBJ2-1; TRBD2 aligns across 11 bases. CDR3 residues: CASSSGTSGSDPFF. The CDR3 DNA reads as TGTGCCAGCAGTTCTGGAACTAGCGGGAGTGATCCGTTCTTC.